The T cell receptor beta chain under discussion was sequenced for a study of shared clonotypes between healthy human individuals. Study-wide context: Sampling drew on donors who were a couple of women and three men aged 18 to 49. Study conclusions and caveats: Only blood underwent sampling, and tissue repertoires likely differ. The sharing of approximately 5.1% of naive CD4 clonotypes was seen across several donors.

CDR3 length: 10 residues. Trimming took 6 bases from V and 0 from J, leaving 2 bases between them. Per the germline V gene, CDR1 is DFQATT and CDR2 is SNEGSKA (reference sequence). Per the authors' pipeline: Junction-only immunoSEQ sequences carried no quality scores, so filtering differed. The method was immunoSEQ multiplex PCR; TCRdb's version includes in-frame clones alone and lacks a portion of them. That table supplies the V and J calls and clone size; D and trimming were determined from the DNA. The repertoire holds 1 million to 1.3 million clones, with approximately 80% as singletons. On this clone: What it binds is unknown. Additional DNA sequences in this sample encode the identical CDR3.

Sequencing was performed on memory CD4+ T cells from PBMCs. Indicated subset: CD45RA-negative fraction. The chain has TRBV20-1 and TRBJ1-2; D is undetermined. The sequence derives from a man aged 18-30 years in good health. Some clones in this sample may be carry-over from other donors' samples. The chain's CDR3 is CSAANYGYTF. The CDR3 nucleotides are TGCAGTGCGGCTAACTATGGCTACACCTTC.